This T cell receptor (beta chain) was observed in a study of cytotoxic CD8 clonotypes in ibrutinib-treated CLL. About the research overall: For this cohort, patients were some eleven relapsed/refractory and 15 treatment-naive, while 17 to 18 were IGHV unmutated. The response samples were taken once patients had been treated for a median of about 12 months, range 6 to 36.

This clone was detected many times. The planned depth of sequencing spanned 1 in 200,000 to 1 in 1 million T cells. This table comes from immunoSEQ multiplex PCR, and its TCRdb copy is limited to in-frame clones, with some not included. The sample includes 250,000 to 350,000 clones, around 69% of them seen just once. Germline assignment: CDR1 MNHEY and CDR2 SMNVEV (reference sequence). This CDR3 contains 13 residues. Trimming shortened V by 5 bases and J by 5 bases, and 10 bases separated the two germline ends. The sample consisted of PBMCs, taken at disease progression, from a patient treated with ibrutinib. The chain is built from TRBV27 and TRBJ1-5; D is undetermined. This receptor was obtained from a human donor with chronic lymphocytic leukemia. The CDR3 region has the DNA TGTGCCAGCAGTATTGCCCTTTATCAGCCCCAGCATTTT. Its translation: CASSIALYQPQHF.